The T cell receptor (beta chain) under discussion was sequenced for a study of CD8+CD57+ T cells in acquired aplastic anemia. Germline loops: CDR1 SGDLS, CDR2 YYNGEE. Deletions cut 4 bases from V and 0 bases from J, with 10 bases between. There are 14 residues in the CDR3. All sequencing subjects had displayed CD8+CD57+ cell expansion on flow cytometry. The use of genomic DNA as template underpinned the TCR beta VDJ and CDR3 profiling. One entry per CDR3 protein, called by TCRdb with MiXCR from the reads. The table lists roughly 500,000 distinct CDR3 sequences, over 25% of them singletons. In its sample, this clonotype was seen a few times.

This receptor was taken from a human donor with aplastic anemia. The sample consisted of sorted CD4+, CD8+, or CD8+CD57+ T cells (not recorded which) from PBMCs. The chain is built from TRBV9 and TRBJ1-1; the D is unclear. The CDR3 region has the DNA TGTGCCAGCAGCATGGGCCTCATGAACACTGAAGCTTTCTTT. This encodes CASSMGLMNTEAFF.